Presented here are 22 T cell receptor beta chains from one specimen sequenced in a study of persistence of HIV-infected CD4 T cells. An overlapping HIV-1 Gag peptide pool stimulated these cells at 0.95 to 1 ug/peptide/mL. Sorting selected CD4+ T cells upregulating both CD40 ligand and CD69. The antigens for these receptors are not known. Sequencing used immunoSEQ version 4 in survey mode. TCRdb's table, derived via immunoSEQ multiplex PCR, lists solely in-frame clones and lacks some. Of 13,000 or so clones in the sample, approximately 68% were seen once. The specimen comprised CD4+ T cells sorted from PBMCs after approximately 20-hour stimulation, sampled from a patient who received antiretroviral therapy. Every receptor here comes from an adult man with HIV who was CMV-seropositive.

This clone appeared once. The chain carries TRBV7-3 and TRBJ2-2; the D gene could be TRBD1 or TRBD2 (5 bases each). Trimming took 3 bases from V and 6 from J, leaving 11 bases between them. Germline V gene data show CDR1 as SGHTA and CDR2 as FQGTGA. The CDR3 spans 14 residues. The CDR3 reads CASSFDLGAGELFF. The CDR3 nucleotides read TGTGCCAGCAGCTTTGATCTGGGGGCCGGGGAGCTGTTTTTT.

This clone is a singleton in its sample. A read error may produce the germline difference seen at one junction end. The J gene is TRBJ2-6, the V gene TRBV3-1 (or the pseudogene TRBV3-2); the D is unclear. Germline V gives CDR1 LGHDT, CDR2 YNNKEL (reference sequence). The CDR3 runs to 17 residues. CDR3 coding DNA: TGTGCCAGCAGCCAAGATAGGGCAGCCTCTGGAGCCAACGTCCTGACTTTC. It encodes CASSQDRAASGANVLTF.

V gene TRBV10-2 combines with J gene TRBJ1-2, with unresolved D. The germline V gene encodes CDR1 WSHSY and CDR2 SAAADI. The CDR3 runs 15 residues. The V and J ends lost 9 bases and 5 bases respectively, with 22 bases between them. The CDR3: CASSITAYLYYGYTF. CDR3 nucleotides: TGCGCCAGTAGTATCACAGCATACCTTTATTATGGCTACACCTTC.

The chain couples TRBV19 to TRBJ1-1, with D tentatively TRBD1 (6 bases). In germline, CDR1 is LNHDA, CDR2 SQIVND (reference sequence). CDR3 length equals 19 residues. With 6 bases removed from V and 8 bases from J, the gap between germline ends came to 34 bases. For the CDR3, the DNA is TGTGCCAGTAGAAATCAAGATATACTGGGGGCACGCCACGGTCCGGAAGCTTTCTTT. Its protein product is CASRNQDILGARHGPEAFF.

V gene TRBV7-8 combines with J gene TRBJ1-1, with D perhaps TRBD1 (6 bases). The V and J ends lost 3 bases and 4 bases respectively, with 12 bases between them. The CDR3 sequence is 14 residues long. The germline V gene encodes CDR1 SGHVS and CDR2 FQNEAQ. CDR3 protein: CASSFLGGSTEAFF. In nucleotides, the CDR3 is TGTGCCAGCAGCTTCCTAGGGGGAAGCACTGAAGCTTTCTTT.

The CDR3 coding sequence is TGTGCCAGCAGTTACTCGTTTGCCAGGGCCAAAAACATTCAGTACTTC. Translating it yields CASSYSFARAKNIQYF. J is TRBJ2-4 and V is TRBV6-5; D ambiguous. Germline CDR1 reads MNHEY; CDR2 reads SVGAGI. The CDR3 totals 16 residues. Trimming pared 0 bases from V and 1 base from J, leaving 10 bases between.

Only a few counts were recorded for this clone. The rearrangement links TRBV3-1 (or the pseudogene TRBV3-2) to TRBJ1-1, with D unclear. CDR1 is LGHDT and CDR2 is YNNKEL in the germline V gene (reference sequence). The CDR3 is 13 amino acids. Trimming removed 1 base at V and 8 bases at J, with 11 bases between. The CDR3 loop is CASSQVVSGEAFF. CDR3 nucleotides: TGTGCCAGCAGCCAAGTCGTGTCGGGGGAAGCTTTCTTT.

The genes are TRBV19 and TRBJ1-2; 9 bases fit TRBD1. The germline V gene encodes CDR1 LNHDA and CDR2 SQIVND (reference sequence). V shed 5 bases, J shed 5 bases, and the junction held 6 bases outside the gene matches. The CDR3 consists of 14 residues. CDR3 sequence (DNA): TGTGCCAGTAGTGTGCAACAGGGGGCGTATGGCTACACCTTC. Translation gives CASSVQQGAYGYTF.

In its sample, this clone is medium-sized. The V gene is TRBV7-6, the J gene TRBJ1-6; no reliable D call. V gave up 4 bases and J gave up 6 bases, with 10 bases separating them. Germline V gives CDR1 SGHVS, CDR2 FNYEAQ. This CDR3 region has 14 residues. The DNA of the CDR3 is TGTGCCAGCAGCTACACGGGTACTAATTCACCCCTCCACTTT. Translated: CASSYTGTNSPLHF. Supplemented by reference TRBV7-6 and TRBJ1-6, the full variable domain reads GAGVSQSPRYKVTKRGQDVALRCDPISGHVSLYWYRQALGQGPEFLTYFNYEAQQDKSGLPNDRFSAERPEGSISTLTIQRTEQRDSAMYRCASSYTGTNSPLHFGNGTRLTVT.

V is TRBV9 and J is TRBJ2-7; tentative D call: TRBD2 (5 bases). V was trimmed by 7 bases and J by 2 bases, leaving 13 bases between them. This CDR3 is 13 amino acids long. The V gene's germline CDR1 is SGDLS and CDR2 YYNGEE. CDR3 nucleotides: TGTGCCAGCTCCCGAGGGTACCCCTACGAGCAGTACTTC. This codes for CASSRGYPYEQYF.

The chain links TRBV20-1 to TRBJ2-1; a possible D gene is TRBD1 (7 bases). V shed 3 bases and J shed 5 bases, with 14 bases lying between them. Germline V gene data show CDR1 as DFQATT and CDR2 as SNEGSKA (reference sequence). CDR3 length equals 14 residues. CDR3 bases: TGCAGTGCTAGTAGGGCAGGGGGGCACAATGAGCAGTTCTTC. The encoded protein is CSASRAGGHNEQFF.

The chain is built from TRBV6-5 and TRBJ2-3; tentatively, D is TRBD2 (6 bases). Germline V CDR1 and CDR2: MNHEY, SVGAGI. There are 16 residues in the CDR3. Trimming pared 0 bases from V and 6 bases from J, leaving 16 bases between. The CDR3 protein is CASSYSHLASFDTQYF. In DNA form, the CDR3 reads TGTGCCAGCAGTTACTCGCATCTAGCGTCGTTTGATACGCAGTATTTT.

This clone was recorded a few times. The chain carries TRBV7-9 and TRBJ1-1, with a weak D call TRBD1 (5 bases). CDR3 length: 13 amino acids. Germline CDR1 reads SEHNR; CDR2 reads FQNEAQ (reference sequence). Trimming removed 7 bases from V and 1 base from J, with 10 bases in between. This CDR3 reads CASTRDGNTEAFF. In DNA form, the CDR3 reads TGTGCCAGCACCCGGGACGGGAACACTGAAGCTTTCTTT.

This chain connects TRBV4-2 to TRBJ2-3; 13 nucleotides line up with TRBD2. CDR1 is LGHNA, CDR2 YNFKEQ, per germline. The CDR3 runs 16 residues. V lost 4 bases to trimming and J lost 4 bases; unmatched junction nucleotides: 5. CDR3 region: CASSPILAGGPDTQYF. The CDR3 DNA is TGTGCCAGCAGCCCGATACTAGCGGGGGGGCCAGATACGCAGTATTTT.

This clone has just one count. The chain couples TRBV6-1 to TRBJ1-2, with 7 bases fitting TRBD1. The V gene's germline CDR1 is MNHNS and CDR2 SASEGT. V dropped 2 bases and J dropped 0; count of bases not matched to a gene: 6. The CDR3 totals 16 residues. The CDR3 spells CASSEQGGIPNYGYTF. The DNA of the CDR3 is TGTGCCAGCAGTGAACAGGGGGGGATTCCTAACTATGGCTACACCTTC.

This clone showed up just a few times. The same CDR3 also results from other DNA sequences found in this sample. The CDR3 coding sequence is TGTGCCAGCAGCCAGACCGGGACAGGCCTCCTCGGAGGCTACACCTTC. Translated: CASSQTGTGLLGGYTF. The chain is built from TRBV5-5 and TRBJ1-2; 8 bases are a match to TRBD1. Germline V CDR1 and CDR2: SGHKS, YYEKEE (reference sequence). Trimming took 4 bases from V and 8 from J; bases not matched to a gene: 16. The CDR3 has 16 residues.

The gene calls are TRBV7-6 and TRBJ1-6; 7 positions agree with TRBD1. This CDR3 spans 16 amino acids. Unmatched junction bases numbered 12, after V lost 6 bases and J lost 7 bases. Germline V lookup: CDR1 SGHVS, CDR2 FNYEAQ. The CDR3, as DNA: TGTGCCAGCAGTTCAGTTTCAGGGGGTGGAAATTCACCCCTCCACTTT. Residues: CASSSVSGGGNSPLHF.

This sequence joins TRBV7-2 and TRBJ2-3, with D tentatively TRBD2 (6 bases). The CDR3 totals 14 residues. Germline assignment: CDR1 SGHTA and CDR2 FQGNSA. V was shortened by 4 bases and J by 5 bases, with 13 bases between the two germline ends. CDR3 nucleotide sequence: TGTGCCAGCAGCTCGTACAGGAGGGGAGATACGCAGTATTTT. Translated: CASSSYRRGDTQYF.

This clone was seen only a few times. The V call is TRBV9, the J call TRBJ1-4, with D unresolved. The CDR3 covers 12 residues. V lost 3 bases and J 8 bases, leaving 8 bases between the germline ends. The germline V gene encodes CDR1 SGDLS and CDR2 YYNGEE. This CDR3 is CASSGSQEKLFF. The CDR3 DNA sequence: TGTGCCAGCAGCGGGTCACAGGAAAAACTGTTTTTT.

The chain couples TRBV7-2 to TRBJ2-7; 7 bases map to TRBD2. V was pared by 5 bases and J by 2 bases, with 6 bases of the junction left unmatched. This CDR3 region has 14 residues. Germline loops: CDR1 SGHTA, CDR2 FQGNSA. The DNA of the CDR3 is TGTGCCAGCAGCCCCAGGGAGGGTACCTACGAGCAGTACTTC. Its translation is CASSPREGTYEQYF. Drawing the rest from reference TRBV7-2 and TRBJ2-7, the complete variable domain is GAGVSQSPSNKVTEKGKDVELRCDPISGHTALYWYRQSLGQGLEFLIYFQGNSAPDKSGLPSDRFSAERTGGSVSTLTIQRTQQEDSAVYLCASSPREGTYEQYFGPGTRLTVT.

In nucleotides, the CDR3 is TGTGCCAGCAGCTTAAGCATGGGGACAGTGAACACCGGGGAGCTGTTTTTT. It specifies CASSLSMGTVNTGELFF. The gene calls are TRBV7-2 and TRBJ2-2, with TRBD1 matching over 7 bases. The CDR3 totals 17 residues. V was clipped by 2 bases and J by 1 base; unmatched bases: 7. Germline CDR1 is SGHTA and CDR2 is FQGNSA.

By share, this clone ranks as medium-sized. The rearrangement links TRBV7-7 to TRBJ2-1; 8 nucleotides line up with TRBD2. Germline assignment: CDR1 SSHAT and CDR2 FNYEAQ (reference sequence). The CDR3 spans 15 residues. The V and J ends lost 5 bases and 1 base, in that order; junction bases with no gene match: 4. The CDR3 here is CASSKTSVSYNEQFF. CDR3 DNA sequence: TGTGCCAGCAGCAAGACTAGCGTTTCCTACAATGAGCAGTTCTTC.